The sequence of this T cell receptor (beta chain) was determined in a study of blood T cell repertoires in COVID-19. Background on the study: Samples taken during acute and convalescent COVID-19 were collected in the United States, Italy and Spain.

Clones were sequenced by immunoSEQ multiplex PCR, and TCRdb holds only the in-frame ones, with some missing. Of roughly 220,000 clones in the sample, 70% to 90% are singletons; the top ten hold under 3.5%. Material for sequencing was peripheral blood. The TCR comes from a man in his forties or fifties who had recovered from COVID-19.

In nucleotides, the CDR3 is TGTGCCAGCAGCTTGGGGCCCCAGGGGGAGAACACTGAAGCTTTCTTT. It specifies CASSLGPQGENTEAFF. This chain connects TRBV5-6 to TRBJ1-1, with 7 positions matching TRBD1. The CDR3 length is 16 residues. After removal of 0 bases from V and 1 base from J, the junction contained 6 bases not matched to a gene. CDR1 is SGHDT, CDR2 YYEEEE, per germline.